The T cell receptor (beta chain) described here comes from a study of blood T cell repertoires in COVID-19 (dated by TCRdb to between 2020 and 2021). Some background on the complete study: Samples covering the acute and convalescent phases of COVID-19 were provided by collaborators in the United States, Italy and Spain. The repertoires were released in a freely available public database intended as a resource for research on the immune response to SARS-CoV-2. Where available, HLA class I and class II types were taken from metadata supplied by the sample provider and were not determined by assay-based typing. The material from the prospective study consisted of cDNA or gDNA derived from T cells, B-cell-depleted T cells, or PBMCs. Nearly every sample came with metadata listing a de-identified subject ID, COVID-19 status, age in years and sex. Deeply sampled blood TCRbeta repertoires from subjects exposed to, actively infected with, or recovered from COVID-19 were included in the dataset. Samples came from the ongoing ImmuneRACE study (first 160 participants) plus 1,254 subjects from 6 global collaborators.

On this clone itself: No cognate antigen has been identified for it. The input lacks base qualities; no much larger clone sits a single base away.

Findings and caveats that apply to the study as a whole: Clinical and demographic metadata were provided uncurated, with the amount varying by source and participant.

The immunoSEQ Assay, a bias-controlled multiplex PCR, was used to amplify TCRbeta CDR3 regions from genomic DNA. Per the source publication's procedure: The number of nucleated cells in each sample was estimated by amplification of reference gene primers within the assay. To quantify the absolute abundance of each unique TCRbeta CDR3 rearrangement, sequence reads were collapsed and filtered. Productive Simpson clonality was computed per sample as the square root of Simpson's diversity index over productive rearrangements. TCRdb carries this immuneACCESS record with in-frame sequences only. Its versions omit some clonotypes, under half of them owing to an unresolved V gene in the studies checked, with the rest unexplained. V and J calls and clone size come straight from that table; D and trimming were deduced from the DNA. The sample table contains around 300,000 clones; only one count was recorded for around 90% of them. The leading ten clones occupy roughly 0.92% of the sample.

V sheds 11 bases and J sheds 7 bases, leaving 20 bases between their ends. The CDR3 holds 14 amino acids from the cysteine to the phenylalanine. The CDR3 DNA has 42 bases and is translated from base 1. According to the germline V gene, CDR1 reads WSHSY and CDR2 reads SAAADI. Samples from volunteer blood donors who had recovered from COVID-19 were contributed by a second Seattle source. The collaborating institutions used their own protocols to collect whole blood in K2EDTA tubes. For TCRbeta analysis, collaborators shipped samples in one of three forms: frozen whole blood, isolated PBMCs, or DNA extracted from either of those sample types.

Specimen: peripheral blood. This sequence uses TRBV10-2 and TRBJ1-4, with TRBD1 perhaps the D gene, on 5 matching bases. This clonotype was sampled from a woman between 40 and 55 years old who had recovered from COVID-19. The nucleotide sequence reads TGCGCCTGCGGGGCCTCTTCAGATAGTGAAAAACTGTTTTTT. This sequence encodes CACGASSDSEKLFF.